Reported below is one T cell receptor beta chain. Its antigen is undetermined. The record originates from a study of shared clonotypes between healthy human individuals. Background on the study: Those who served as donors were a couple of women and a few men between the ages of 18 and 49. Study conclusions and caveats: Among donors, the sharing of clonotypes was expected to be influenced by sequencing depth.

The CDR3 spans 15 residues. Germline V gene data show CDR1 as SGHTA and CDR2 as FQGNSA. J gave up 7 bases and V 1 base, and 9 bases lay outside the gene matches. Sequencing was performed with immunoSEQ multiplex PCR; in TCRdb, only in-frame clones are kept and a portion is missing. The sample contains approximately 1.9 million clones, around 95% of which appear only once. Naive CD8 cells lacked CD45RO and underwent positive selection for CCR7, leaving out terminally differentiated effector memory CD45RA+ cells. This sequence was found in a man between 18 and 29 years old in good health. Some clones in this sample may be carry-over from other donors' samples. This chain joins TRBV7-2 and TRBJ2-7; 8 nucleotides agree with TRBD2. The specimen was naive CD8+ T cells from PBMCs. This CDR3 reads CASSLDLGLAGEQYF. The CDR3 DNA reads TGTGCCAGCAGCTTAGATCTTGGACTAGCTGGGGAGCAGTACTTC.